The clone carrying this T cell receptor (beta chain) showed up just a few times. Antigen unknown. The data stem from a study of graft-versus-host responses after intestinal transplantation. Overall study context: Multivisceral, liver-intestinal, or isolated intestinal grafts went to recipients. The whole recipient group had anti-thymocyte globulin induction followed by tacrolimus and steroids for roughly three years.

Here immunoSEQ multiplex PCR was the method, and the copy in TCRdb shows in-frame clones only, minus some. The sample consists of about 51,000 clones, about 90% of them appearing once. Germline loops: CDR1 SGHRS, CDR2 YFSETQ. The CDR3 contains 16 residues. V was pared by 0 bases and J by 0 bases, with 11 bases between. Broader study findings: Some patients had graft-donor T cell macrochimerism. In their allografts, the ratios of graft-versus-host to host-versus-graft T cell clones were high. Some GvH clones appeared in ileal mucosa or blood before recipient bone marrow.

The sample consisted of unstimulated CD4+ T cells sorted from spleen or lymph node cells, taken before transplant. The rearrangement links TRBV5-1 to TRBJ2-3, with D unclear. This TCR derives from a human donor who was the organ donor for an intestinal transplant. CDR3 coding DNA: TGCGCCAGCAGCTTGGTTCTTGGCGGTAGCACAGATACGCAGTATTTT. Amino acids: CASSLVLGGSTDTQYF.